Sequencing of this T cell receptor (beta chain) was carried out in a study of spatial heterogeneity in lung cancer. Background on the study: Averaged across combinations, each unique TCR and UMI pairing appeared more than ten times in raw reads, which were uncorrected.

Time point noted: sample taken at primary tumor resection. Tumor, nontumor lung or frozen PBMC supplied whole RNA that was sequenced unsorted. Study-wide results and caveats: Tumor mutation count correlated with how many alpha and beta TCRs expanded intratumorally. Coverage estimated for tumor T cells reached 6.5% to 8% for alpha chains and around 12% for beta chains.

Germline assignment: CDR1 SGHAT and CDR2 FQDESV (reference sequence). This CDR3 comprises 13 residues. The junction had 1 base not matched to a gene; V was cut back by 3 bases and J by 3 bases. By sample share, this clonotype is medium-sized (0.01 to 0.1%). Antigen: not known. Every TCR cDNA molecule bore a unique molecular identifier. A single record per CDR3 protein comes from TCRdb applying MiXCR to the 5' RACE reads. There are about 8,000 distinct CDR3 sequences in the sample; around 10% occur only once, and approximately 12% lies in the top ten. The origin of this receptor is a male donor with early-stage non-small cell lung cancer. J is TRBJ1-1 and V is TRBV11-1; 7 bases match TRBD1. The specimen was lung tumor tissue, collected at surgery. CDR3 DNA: TGTGCCAGCAGCTTCGACAGGGACACTGAAGCTTTCTTT. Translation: CASSFDRDTEAFF.